This TCR beta chain was profiled in a study of T cell responses to AZD1222 COVID-19 vaccine. Assay: immunoSEQ multiplex PCR; the TCRdb copy retains only in-frame clones and omits some. The sample has under 150,000 clones; approximately 83% are singletons. Overall study findings and caveats: Unmutated variant regions are reportedly the target of nearly half of TCRs that are spike-specific. At baseline, seropositivity was found in only a handful of AZD1222 recipients. It should be noted that donors were predominantly white British and more often female, and clonal diversity was possibly underestimated.

About this clone itself: Its antigen is undetermined.

The V gene's germline CDR1 is LNHDA and CDR2 SQIVND (reference sequence). The CDR3 length is 13 residues. The ends were cut back, 3 bases at V and 5 bases at J, with 8 bases in the middle. This clonotype was obtained from an adult in good health. The specimen was peripheral blood, collected on day 0 of MenACWY control vaccination. The chain uses TRBV19 and TRBJ1-5; D call uncertain. DNA for the CDR3: TGTGCCAGTAGTATGGAGGGTTATCAGCCCCAGCATTTT. Protein sequence: CASSMEGYQPQHF.